This T cell receptor beta chain was sequenced in a study of T cell repertoires in cytomegalovirus infection (dated by TCRdb to the late 2010s). With respect to the entire study: The HLA type of each donor mattered for the analysis, because public TCR beta signatures pointed to carriage of CMV infection along with the matching HLA type.

Remarks on this clonotype: Its target antigen remains unknown. Base qualities are not recorded, but no much larger clone differs from it by a single base.

The run used an Illumina HiSeq 1500. Clones were called with MiXCR by TCRdb after fastp trimmed the public reads at Q25, and only in-frame beta chains were retained. Rows with a matching CDR3 protein are joined into one entry that keeps the most common DNA and genes. In all, the sample holds fewer than 350,000 distinct CDR3 sequences, and under 20% of those were seen once. The leading ten clones occupy about 12% of the sample. General conclusions and limits of the study: The ex vivo response was dominated by HLA-C-restricted CMV-specific TCR beta clonotypes, and the single most frequent clonotype in two of eight donors was supplied by these HLA-C-restricted clonotypes. In both this cohort and an independent cohort of approximately 350 donors, the cumulative frequency of public TCR beta family members distinguished carriers of CMV infection plus the relevant HLA type.

Its CDR3 holds 14 amino acids, cysteine through phenylalanine. Just the 42-base CDR3 DNA is kept, in frame starting at base 1. Germline trimming amounts to 1 base on V and 7 bases on J, with 3 as the count of junction bases outside the gene matches. For CDR1 and CDR2, the germline V gene lists SGHRS and YFSETQ. Specimen: PBMCs. The chain joins TRBV5-1 to TRBJ2-1; 9 bases in the junction line up with TRBD1. This sequence was found in a human donor in good health (CMV status not recorded). Some clones in this sample may be carry-over from other donors' samples. The sequenced DNA is TGCGCCAGCAGCTTGCGACAGGGGGTAAATGAGCAGTTCTTC. The encoded protein is CASSLRQGVNEQFF.